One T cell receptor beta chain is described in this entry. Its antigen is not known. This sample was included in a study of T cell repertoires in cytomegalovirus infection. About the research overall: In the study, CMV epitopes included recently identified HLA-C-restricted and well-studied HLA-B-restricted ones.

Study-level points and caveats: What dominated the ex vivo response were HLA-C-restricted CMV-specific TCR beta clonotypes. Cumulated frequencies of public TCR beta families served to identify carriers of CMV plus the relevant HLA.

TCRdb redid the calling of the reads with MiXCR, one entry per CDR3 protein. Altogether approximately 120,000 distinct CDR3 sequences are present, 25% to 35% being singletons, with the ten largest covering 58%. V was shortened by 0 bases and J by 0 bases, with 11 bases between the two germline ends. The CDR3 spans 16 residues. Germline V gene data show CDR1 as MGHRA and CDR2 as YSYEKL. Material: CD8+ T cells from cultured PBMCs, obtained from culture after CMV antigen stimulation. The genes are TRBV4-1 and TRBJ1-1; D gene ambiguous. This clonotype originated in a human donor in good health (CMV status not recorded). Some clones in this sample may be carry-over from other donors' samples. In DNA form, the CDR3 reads TGCGCCAGCAGCCAAGAAGGCCAGGTATTGAACACTGAAGCTTTCTTT. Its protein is CASSQEGQVLNTEAFF.